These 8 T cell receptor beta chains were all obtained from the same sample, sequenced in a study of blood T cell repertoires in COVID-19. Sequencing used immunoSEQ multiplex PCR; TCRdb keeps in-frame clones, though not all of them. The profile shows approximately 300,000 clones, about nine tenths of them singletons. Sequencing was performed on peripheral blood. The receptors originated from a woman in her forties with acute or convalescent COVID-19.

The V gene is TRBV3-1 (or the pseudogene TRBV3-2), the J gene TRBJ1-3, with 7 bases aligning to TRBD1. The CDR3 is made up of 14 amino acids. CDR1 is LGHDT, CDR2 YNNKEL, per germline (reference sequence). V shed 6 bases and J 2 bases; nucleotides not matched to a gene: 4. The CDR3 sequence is CASRDQGAGNTIYF. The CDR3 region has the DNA TGTGCCAGCAGGGACCAGGGGGCTGGAAACACCATATATTTT.

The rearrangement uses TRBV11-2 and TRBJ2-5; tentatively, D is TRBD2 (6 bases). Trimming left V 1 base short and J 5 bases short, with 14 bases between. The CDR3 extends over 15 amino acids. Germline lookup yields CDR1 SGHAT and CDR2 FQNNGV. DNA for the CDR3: TGTGCCAGCAGCTTAGGGGGGGACTTTTGGGAGACCCAGTACTTC. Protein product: CASSLGGDFWETQYF.

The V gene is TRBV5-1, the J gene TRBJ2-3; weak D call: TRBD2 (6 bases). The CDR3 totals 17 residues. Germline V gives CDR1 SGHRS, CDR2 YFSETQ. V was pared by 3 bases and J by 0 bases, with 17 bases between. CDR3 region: CASSSLGGTASTDTQYF. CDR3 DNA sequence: TGCGCCAGCAGCTCACTCGGGGGAACTGCTAGCACAGATACGCAGTATTTT.

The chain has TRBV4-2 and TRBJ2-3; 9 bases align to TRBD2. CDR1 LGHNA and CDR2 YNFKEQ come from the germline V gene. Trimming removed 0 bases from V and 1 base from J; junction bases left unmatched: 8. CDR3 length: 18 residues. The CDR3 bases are TGTGCCAGCAGCCAAGATTCTCTAGCGGGGTCTCGCACAGATACGCAGTATTTT. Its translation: CASSQDSLAGSRTDTQYF.

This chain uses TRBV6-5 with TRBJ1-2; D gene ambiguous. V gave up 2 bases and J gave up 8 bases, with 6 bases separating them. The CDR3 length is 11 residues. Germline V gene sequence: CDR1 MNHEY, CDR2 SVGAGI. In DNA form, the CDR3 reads TGTGCCAGCAGTTACGCGGGGGGCTACACCTTC. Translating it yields CASSYAGGYTF.

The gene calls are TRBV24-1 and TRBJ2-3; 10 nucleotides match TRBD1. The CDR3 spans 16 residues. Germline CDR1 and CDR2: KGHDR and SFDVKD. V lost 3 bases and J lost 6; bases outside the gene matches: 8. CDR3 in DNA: TGTGCCACCAGTGATCTCCGGACAGGGGGTGCGGATACGCAGTATTTT. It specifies CATSDLRTGGADTQYF.

In DNA, the CDR3 is TGTGCCAGTACCGTGGACAGGGTAGGACAGCCCCAGCATTTT. This gives the protein CASTVDRVGQPQHF. The chain carries TRBV19 and TRBJ1-5; TRBD1 aligns across 8 bases. The V gene end was trimmed by 7 bases and the J gene end by 7 bases; junction bases not matched to a gene: 9. Germline V gives CDR1 LNHDA, CDR2 SQIVND (reference sequence). The CDR3 spans 14 residues.

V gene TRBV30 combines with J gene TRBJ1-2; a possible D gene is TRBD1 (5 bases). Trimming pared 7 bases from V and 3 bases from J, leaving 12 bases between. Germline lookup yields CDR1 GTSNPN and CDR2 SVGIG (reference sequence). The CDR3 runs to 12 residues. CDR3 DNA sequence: TGTGCCTCCTTGGACATCCACTATGGCTACACCTTC. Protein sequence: CASLDIHYGYTF.